This is a list of T cell receptor beta chains from one sample in a study of siplizumab effects on memory and regulatory T cells. Data came from immunoSEQ multiplex PCR; TCRdb stores just in-frame clones and leaves some out. The table has 85,000 to 95,000 clones, 94% seen once; the top ten hold roughly 0.3%. The source material was non-Treg CD4+ T cells sorted from blood. These receptors came from a human donor in good health. CDR3s include the opening cysteine and the closing phenylalanine or tryptophan. A D gene is named only where the DNA matches it firmly. Rows give clone size only sometimes, using once, few, many, or a class for an expanded clone.

TRBV11-3,NA,TRBD2,TRBJ2-5,TGTGCCAGCAGCAAGGGACTAGTGGGGGAGACCCAGTACTTC,CASSKGLVGETQYF
TRBV5-5,once,NA,TRBJ1-2,TGTGCCAGCAGCGACGGGCCCGACCAAATTCTGGGCTACACCTTC,CASSDGPDQILGYTF
TRBV19,NA,NA,TRBJ1-5,TGTGCCAGTAGTATAGGTCAGCCCAATCAGCCCCAGCATTTT,CASSIGQPNQPQHF
TRBV10-2,NA,NA,TRBJ2-7,TGCGCCAGCAGTGGACGCAGGTTCACCTACGAGCAGTACTTC,CASSGRRFTYEQYF
TRBV18,NA,TRBD2,TRBJ2-2,TGTGCCAGCTCACAGCCCGGGACTAGCGTCACCGGGGAGCTGTTTTTT,CASSQPGTSVTGELFF
TRBV7-2,NA,NA,TRBJ2-7,TGTGCCAGCACCCCCGGTTCTAGCTCCTACGAGCAGTACTTC,CASTPGSSSYEQYF
TRBV5-3,once,NA,TRBJ2-7,TGTGCCCTGCACTACGTTCCGGCGGAGTACTCCTACGAGCAGTACTTC,CALHYVPAEYSYEQYF
TRBV6-5,NA,TRBD1,TRBJ1-2,TGTGCCAGCAGACAGGGACAGGGTGGTGGCTACACCTTC,CASRQGQGGGYTF
TRBV5-6,NA,NA,TRBJ2-1,TGTGCCAGCAGCTTCGTCAGCTCCTACAATGAGCAGTTCTTC,CASSFVSSYNEQFF
TRBV11-2,NA,NA,TRBJ2-5,TGTGCCAGCAGCTTTGGGGAGGCGGAGACCCAGTACTTC,CASSFGEAETQYF
TRBV2,once,TRBD1,TRBJ1-5,TGTGCCAGCAGAGGACAGGGGGCGAGTCAGCCCCAGCATTTT,CASRGQGASQPQHF
TRBV29-1,NA,TRBD1,TRBJ1-5,TGCAGCGTGGGACAGGGGAACAATCAGCCCCAGCATTTT,CSVGQGNNQPQHF
TRBV6-5,NA,NA,TRBJ2-7,TGTGCCAGCAGTTATTACGCCAGGGCGTACGAGCAGTACTTC,CASSYYARAYEQYF
TRBV27,NA,TRBD2,TRBJ2-7,TGTGCCAGCAGTCCCAGACTAGCGGGAGGGTACGAGCAGTACTTC,CASSPRLAGGYEQYF
TRBV15,NA,NA,TRBJ2-2,TGTGCCACCAGCAGAGAATCTGTACAGGCGGTCGCCGGGGAGCTGTTTTTT,CATSRESVQAVAGELFF
TRBV2,NA,NA,TRBJ1-1,TGTGCCAGGTCTACCACTGAAGCTTTCTTT,CARSTTEAFF
TRBV28,NA,NA,TRBJ1-1,TGTGCCAGCAGCCCCGGTCAAGGCACTGAAGCTTTCTTT,CASSPGQGTEAFF
TRBV28,NA,NA,TRBJ1-1,TGTGCCAGCAGTCCGGGGGGAGGCACCACCCCGAAGGCTTTCTTT,CASSPGGGTTPKAFF
TRBV10-2,NA,TRBD2,TRBJ2-1,TGCGCCAGCAGTGAGGGAGCGGGGGGGCTTCGGCAGTTCTTC,CASSEGAGGLRQFF
TRBV7-8,NA,NA,TRBJ1-4,TGTGCCAGGAAATATCGGGGGGCAACTAATGAAAAACTGTTTTTT,CARKYRGATNEKLFF
TRBV15,NA,TRBD1,TRBJ1-1,TGTGCCACCAGCAGCCAAGGGACAGGTGTGGCTGAAGCTTTCTTT,CATSSQGTGVAEAFF
TRBV7-9,NA,NA,TRBJ2-7,TGTGCCAGCAGCTTAGCGGGACTTTCCTACGAGCAGTACTTC,CASSLAGLSYEQYF
TRBV15,NA,TRBD1,TRBJ2-2,TGTGCCACCAGCAGAGACACAGGGGGCTTTCGCTCCGGGGAGCTGTTTTTT,CATSRDTGGFRSGELFF
TRBV18,NA,NA,TRBJ1-5,TGTGCCAGCTCACCATTCCCGACAGGTCCGGGGCAGCCCCAGCATTTT,CASSPFPTGPGQPQHF
TRBV19,NA,NA,TRBJ1-5,TGTGCCAGTAGACCCGGGCAGCCTAGCAATCAGCCCCAGCATTTT,CASRPGQPSNQPQHF
TRBV30,NA,TRBD1,TRBJ2-7,TGTGCCTCGGACAGGGGGAACGAGCAGTACTTC,CASDRGNEQYF